Below, 20 T cell receptor beta chains from the same sample are listed, as sequenced in a study of CD8+ T cells in alopecia areata. Indicated treatment: oral pan-JAK inhibitor, 5-10 mg twice daily. Once RNA had been extracted, it was reverse transcribed into cDNA to act as the sequencing template. This table comes from immunoSEQ multiplex PCR, and its TCRdb copy is limited to in-frame clones, with some not included. Seen here are around 270,000 clones, 58% observed once, and the top ten hold around 1.7%. Sequencing was performed on CD4+ T cells sorted from blood, taken at week 24, from a patient treated with tofacitinib. The receptors here all came from a human donor with alopecia areata.

The J gene is TRBJ2-4, the V gene TRBV12-5; D is possibly TRBD1 (6 bases). CDR1 LGHNT and CDR2 FRNRAP come from the germline V gene. V was clipped by 3 bases and J by 8 bases, with 14 bases between them. The CDR3 sequence is 14 residues long. Written as DNA, the CDR3 is TGTGCTAGTGGTTTCCGGACAGCTCTAGACATTCAGTACTTC. Amino acids: CASGFRTALDIQYF.

The chain uses TRBV30 and TRBJ1-2; possible D gene TRBD1, 5 bases. The CDR3 runs 11 residues. CDR1 and CDR2 from the germline V gene are GTSNPN and SVGIG (reference sequence). V dropped 3 bases and J dropped 3 bases, with 5 bases sitting between them. The CDR3 region is CAWRQDYGYTF. CDR3 DNA: TGTGCCTGGAGACAGGACTATGGCTACACCTTC.

V is TRBV19 and J is TRBJ2-7; maybe TRBD2 (6 bases). The CDR3 has 15 residues. In germline, CDR1 is LNHDA, CDR2 SQIVND (reference sequence). Trimming took off 5 bases at V and 1 base at J, with 15 bases between the two ends. CDR3 sequence reads: CASSPSRRGSYEQYF. The CDR3 nucleotides read TGTGCCAGTAGTCCATCAAGGCGGGGATCCTACGAGCAGTACTTC.

The chain couples TRBV5-4 to TRBJ2-7; 13 bases match TRBD2. The V segment lost 3 bases and the J segment 5 bases; nucleotides outside the gene matches: 8. The germline CDR1 and CDR2 sequences are SGHNT and YYREEE (reference sequence). The CDR3 runs 16 residues. CDR3 in DNA: TGTGCCAGCAGCTCGCTGACTAGCGGGGGGAGGCACGAGCAGTACTTC. Protein sequence: CASSSLTSGGRHEQYF.

The V and J genes are TRBV6-5 and TRBJ1-5, with a tentative D call TRBD1 (6 bases). Germline CDR1 MNHEY, CDR2 SVGAGI. The CDR3 sequence is 13 residues long. The germline V and J ends were trimmed by 6 bases and 4 bases, with 10 bases remaining between them. The CDR3 DNA follows: TGTGCCAGCAGATTACAGGGAAATCAGCCCCAGCATTTT. Protein sequence: CASRLQGNQPQHF.

This clone was detected a few times. The rearrangement links TRBV4-1 to TRBJ2-1; 7 bases match TRBD2. CDR3 length equals 16 residues. CDR1 is MGHRA, CDR2 YSYEKL, per germline. With V trimmed by 3 bases and J by 2 bases, 7 bases remained unmatched. DNA of the CDR3: TGCGCCAGCAGCCATCCCTATCGGGGGGCCTACAATGAGCAGTTCTTC. Translated, it gives CASSHPYRGAYNEQFF.

This clone was seen more than once but under ten times. The rearrangement links TRBV29-1 to TRBJ2-3; tentative D call: TRBD2 (5 bases). The V end lost 6 bases, the J end lost 4 bases, and 14 bases lay between the germline ends. CDR3 length: 13 amino acids. Germline values: CDR1 SQVTM, CDR2 ANQGSEA. CDR3 nucleotides: TGCAGCGTCCAGGAGGACCTCCCAGATACGCAGTATTTT. This encodes CSVQEDLPDTQYF.

This clone was detected a few times. The chain carries TRBV27 and TRBJ2-7; TRBD1 matches 10 bases. CDR1 is MNHEY and CDR2 is SMNVEV in the germline V gene (reference sequence). The junction had 15 bases not matched to a gene; V was cut back by 5 bases and J by 5 bases. There are 17 residues in the CDR3. CDR3 in DNA: TGTGCCAGCAGTCTTCGGACTAGGGGGGACAGGGGACACGAGCAGTACTTC. Amino acids: CASSLRTRGDRGHEQYF.

This chain links TRBV30 with TRBJ2-4, with D tentatively TRBD1 or TRBD2 (6 bases each). In germline, CDR1 is GTSNPN, CDR2 SVGIG (reference sequence). The CDR3 extends over 11 amino acids. Trimming pared 1 base from V and 10 bases from J, leaving 8 bases between. This CDR3 reads CAWSEGGIQYF. DNA of the CDR3: TGTGCCTGGAGTGAAGGGGGGATTCAGTACTTC.

The chain employs TRBV27 and TRBJ1-1; 8 bases align to TRBD1. V lost 5 bases to trimming and J lost 4 bases; unmatched junction nucleotides: 9. The CDR3 consists of 15 residues. CDR1 and CDR2 (germline): MNHEY, SMNVEV (reference sequence). The CDR3 is CASSRQGRTGTEAFF. The DNA of the CDR3 is TGTGCCAGCAGTAGACAGGGGAGGACGGGCACTGAAGCTTTCTTT.

The V call is TRBV28, the J call TRBJ1-2; weak D call: TRBD1 (5 bases). V lost 7 bases and J 0 bases, leaving 15 bases between the germline ends. The V gene's germline CDR1 is MDHEN and CDR2 SYDVKM. This CDR3 is built from 15 residues. The chain's CDR3 is CASTGGRGPNYGYTF. CDR3 coding DNA: TGTGCCAGCACCGGCGGGCGGGGACCTAACTATGGCTACACCTTC.

This clone was found many times. The V call is TRBV7-2, the J call TRBJ2-7; D perhaps matches TRBD2 (5 bases). The CDR3 runs 14 residues. Per germline, CDR1 SGHTA and CDR2 FQGNSA. Trimming shortened V by 5 bases and J by 6 bases, and 17 bases separated the two germline ends. CDR3 sequence reads: CASSPGPRGSEQYF. The CDR3, as DNA: TGTGCCAGCAGCCCCGGGCCTCGGGGATCCGAGCAGTACTTC.

This chain connects TRBV12-5 to TRBJ2-1; 7 positions match TRBD1. Germline lookup yields CDR1 LGHNT and CDR2 FRNRAP. V lost 5 bases to trimming and J lost 7 bases; unmatched junction nucleotides: 8. The CDR3 extends over 14 amino acids. CDR3 sequence: CASGIHHRGNEQFF. The CDR3 bases are TGTGCTAGTGGTATCCACCACAGGGGAAATGAGCAGTTCTTC.

This rearrangement joins TRBV29-1 to TRBJ2-1; TRBD2 matches 8 bases. Trimming cost V 2 bases and J 10 bases; bases outside gene matches: 1. Germline assignment: CDR1 SQVTM and CDR2 ANQGSEA. The CDR3 contains 11 residues. The CDR3 reads CSVERGGEQFF. CDR3 sequence (DNA): TGCAGCGTTGAACGGGGGGGCGAGCAGTTCTTC.

The table lists this clone with a few counts. The rearrangement joins TRBV27 to TRBJ2-5; D tentatively fits TRBD1 or TRBD2 (6 bases each). The CDR3 totals 15 residues. Germline-derived CDR1 and CDR2 are MNHEY and SMNVEV (reference sequence). Trimming took 1 base from V and 3 from J, leaving 12 bases between them. The CDR3 loop reads CASSLWGAGEETQYF. The CDR3 nucleotides are TGTGCCAGCAGTTTATGGGGGGCCGGAGAAGAGACCCAGTACTTC.

This chain uses TRBV6-6 with TRBJ1-1; weak D call: TRBD1 (6 bases). V was shortened by 5 bases and J by 6 bases, with 22 bases between the two germline ends. This CDR3 region has 16 residues. CDR1 is MNHNY, CDR2 SVGAGI, per germline (reference sequence). In DNA form, the CDR3 reads TGTGCCAGCAGTCCCCGAGGGGCAGGGGTCTTTGCTGAAGCTTTCTTT. Translated: CASSPRGAGVFAEAFF.

The rearrangement links TRBV28 to TRBJ2-3; 8 bases are a match to TRBD1. The J segment lost 1 base and the V segment lost 5 bases, leaving 5 bases of the junction unmatched. The germline gives CDR1 MDHEN, CDR2 SYDVKM. The CDR3 runs to 15 residues. CDR3 DNA: TGTGCCAGCAGTCTCCGGACAGGGCGCACAGATACGCAGTATTTT. Translated, it gives CASSLRTGRTDTQYF.

This clone was counted between two and nine times. The chain is built from TRBV29-1 and TRBJ2-3; maybe TRBD1 (6 bases). The germline CDR1 and CDR2 sequences are SQVTM and ANQGSEA. This CDR3 contains 14 residues. Trimming removed 4 bases at V and 1 base at J, with 12 bases between. The CDR3 DNA follows: TGCAGCGTTGTCCCCGGACAGCGCACAGATACGCAGTATTTT. Encoded protein: CSVVPGQRTDTQYF.

This clone was detected once. The chain links TRBV7-9 to TRBJ2-5, with a weak D call TRBD2 (5 bases). The germline gives CDR1 SEHNR, CDR2 FQNEAQ (reference sequence). Trimming took off 2 bases at V and 1 base at J, with 14 bases between the two ends. The CDR3 is made up of 16 amino acids. CDR3 residues: CASSLRRSTVQETQYF. The CDR3 DNA reads TGTGCCAGCAGCTTAAGGAGGAGCACAGTCCAAGAGACCCAGTACTTC.

This clone was recorded a few times. The V call is TRBV7-2, the J call TRBJ1-1, with TRBD1 identical over 9 bases. Germline V CDR1 and CDR2: SGHTA, FQGNSA. The CDR3 is 12 residues long. V was clipped by 5 bases and J by 9 bases; unmatched bases: 4. CDR3 sequence: CASSANRGQAFF. The CDR3 DNA follows: TGTGCCAGCAGCGCCAACAGGGGGCAAGCTTTCTTT.